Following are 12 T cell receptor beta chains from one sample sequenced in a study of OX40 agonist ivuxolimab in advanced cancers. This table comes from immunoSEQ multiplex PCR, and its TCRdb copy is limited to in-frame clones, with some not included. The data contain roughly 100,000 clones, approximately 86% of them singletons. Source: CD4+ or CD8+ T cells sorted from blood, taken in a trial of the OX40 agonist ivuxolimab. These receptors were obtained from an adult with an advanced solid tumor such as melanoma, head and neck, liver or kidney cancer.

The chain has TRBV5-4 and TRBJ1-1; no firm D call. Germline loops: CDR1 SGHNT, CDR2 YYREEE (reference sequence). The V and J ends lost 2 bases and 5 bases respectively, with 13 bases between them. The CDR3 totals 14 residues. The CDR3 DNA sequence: TGTGCCAGCAGCTTATTGGGAGACCCTACTGAAGCTTTCTTT. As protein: CASSLLGDPTEAFF.

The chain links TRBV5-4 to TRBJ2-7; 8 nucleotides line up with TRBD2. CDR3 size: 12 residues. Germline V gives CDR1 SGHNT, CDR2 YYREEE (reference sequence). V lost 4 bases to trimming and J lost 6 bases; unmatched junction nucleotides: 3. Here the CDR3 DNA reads TGTGCCAGCAGCGTCACTAGCGGCGAGCAGTACTTC. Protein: CASSVTSGEQYF.

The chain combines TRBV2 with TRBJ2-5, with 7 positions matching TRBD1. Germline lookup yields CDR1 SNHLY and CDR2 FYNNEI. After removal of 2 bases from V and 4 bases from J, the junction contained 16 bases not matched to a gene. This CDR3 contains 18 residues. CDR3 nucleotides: TGTGCCAGCAGTGAAAGGGGGCCGGGGCGATGGCCGGGAGAGACCCAGTACTTC. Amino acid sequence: CASSERGPGRWPGETQYF.

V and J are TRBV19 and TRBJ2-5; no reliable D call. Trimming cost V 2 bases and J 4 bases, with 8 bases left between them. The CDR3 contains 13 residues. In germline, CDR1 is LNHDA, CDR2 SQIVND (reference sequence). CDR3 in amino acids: CASSILLRETQYF. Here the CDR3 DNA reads TGTGCCAGTAGTATATTACTTCGAGAGACCCAGTACTTC. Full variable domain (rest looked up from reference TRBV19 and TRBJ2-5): DGGITQSPKYLFRKEGQNVTLSCEQNLNHDAMYWYRQDPGQGLRLIYYSQIVNDFQKGDIAEGYSVSREKKESFPLTVTSAQKNPTAFYLCASSILLRETQYFGPGTRLLVL.

DNA for the CDR3: TGTGCCAGCAGATACAGATCCAGGGTTGGGACCCAGTACTTC. Amino acids: CASRYRSRVGTQYF. The genes are TRBV28 and TRBJ2-5; D may be TRBD1 (5 bases). Germline V gene data show CDR1 as MDHEN and CDR2 as SYDVKM. Trimming cost V 6 bases and J 7 bases, with 18 bases left between them. This CDR3 spans 14 amino acids.

DNA of the CDR3: TGTGCCAGCAGTTTAGGTAGCACTTTACTAGGCCCCGTCTATGGCTACACCTTC. Translated: CASSLGSTLLGPVYGYTF. The chain uses TRBV28 and TRBJ1-2; D is unresolved. Trimming pared 2 bases from V and 4 bases from J, leaving 23 bases between. This CDR3 is 18 amino acids long. CDR1 is MDHEN and CDR2 is SYDVKM in the germline V gene.

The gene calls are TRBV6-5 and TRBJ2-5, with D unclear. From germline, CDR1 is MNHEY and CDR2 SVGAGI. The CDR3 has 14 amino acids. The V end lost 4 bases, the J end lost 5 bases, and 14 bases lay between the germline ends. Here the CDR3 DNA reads TGTGCCAGCAGTTTAGGGCTGGGGTTGGAGACCCAGTACTTC. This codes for CASSLGLGLETQYF.

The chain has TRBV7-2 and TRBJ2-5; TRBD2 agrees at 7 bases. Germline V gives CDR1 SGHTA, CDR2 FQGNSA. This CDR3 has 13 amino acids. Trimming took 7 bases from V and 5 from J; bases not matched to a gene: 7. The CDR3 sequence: CASKDGEGETQYF. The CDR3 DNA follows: TGTGCCAGCAAGGATGGGGAGGGGGAGACCCAGTACTTC.

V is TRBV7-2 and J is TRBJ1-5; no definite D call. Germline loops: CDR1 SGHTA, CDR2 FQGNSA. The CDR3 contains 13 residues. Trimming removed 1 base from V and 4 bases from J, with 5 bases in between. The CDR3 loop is CASSLDENQPQHF. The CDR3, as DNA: TGTGCCAGCAGCTTAGACGAGAATCAGCCCCAGCATTTT.

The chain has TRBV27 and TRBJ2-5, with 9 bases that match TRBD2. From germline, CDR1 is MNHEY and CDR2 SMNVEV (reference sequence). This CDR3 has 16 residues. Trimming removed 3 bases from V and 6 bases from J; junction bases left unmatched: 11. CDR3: CASSFFSGSASQTQYF. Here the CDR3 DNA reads TGTGCCAGCAGTTTCTTTAGCGGGAGCGCCTCACAGACCCAGTACTTC.

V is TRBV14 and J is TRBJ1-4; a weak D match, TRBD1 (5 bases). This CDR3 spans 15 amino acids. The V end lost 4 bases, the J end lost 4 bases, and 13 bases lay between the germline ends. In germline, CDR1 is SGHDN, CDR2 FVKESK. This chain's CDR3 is CASSPIGTFNEKLFF. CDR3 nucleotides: TGTGCCAGCAGCCCGATCGGGACTTTTAATGAAAAACTGTTTTTT. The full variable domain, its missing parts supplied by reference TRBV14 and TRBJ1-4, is EAGVTQFPSHSVIEKGQTVTLRCDPISGHDNLYWYRRVMGKEIKFLLHFVKESKQDESGMPNNRFLAERTGGTYSTLKVQPAELEDSGVYFCASSPIGTFNEKLFFGSGTQLSVL.

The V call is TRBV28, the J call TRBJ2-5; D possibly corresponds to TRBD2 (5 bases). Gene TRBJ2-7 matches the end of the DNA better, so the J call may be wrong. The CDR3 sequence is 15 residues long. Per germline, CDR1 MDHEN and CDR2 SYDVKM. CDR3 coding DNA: TGTGCCAGCAGTTTATCCCCTAGCCAGTCCTACGAGCAGTACTTC. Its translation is CASSLSPSQSYEQYF.